Below, one T cell receptor beta chain is given with its context. Antigen specificity is unknown. With 0 bases clipped from V and 5 bases from J, the junction kept 20 bases outside the gene matches. This CDR3 spans 20 amino acids. Germline assignment: CDR1 SQVTM and CDR2 ANQGSEA. Sample treatment: oral pan-JAK inhibitor, 5-10 mg twice daily. This sample stems from a study of CD8+ T cells in alopecia areata. Study-wide background: Oral tofacitinib, 5 to 10 mg twice daily, was given in an open-label trial. The study, taken as a whole, reports: Scalp sequencing also captures normal skin's resident alphabeta T cells.

RNA was isolated and reverse transcribed to cDNA, the sequencing template. Profiled with immunoSEQ multiplex PCR; TCRdb holds only in-frame clones, not every one. This sample has roughly 73,000 clones; around 30% occur once, and the top ten carry under 15%. This sequence was found in a human donor with alopecia areata. The V call is TRBV29-1, the J call TRBJ2-7, with 12 bases matching TRBD1. Sequenced here: CD8+ T cells sorted from blood, sampled at week 4, from a patient treated with tofacitinib. This CDR3 is CSVEEEPGQGASLSMHEQYF. The CDR3 bases are TGCAGCGTTGAAGAGGAGCCGGGACAGGGGGCGAGTTTGAGTATGCACGAGCAGTACTTC.